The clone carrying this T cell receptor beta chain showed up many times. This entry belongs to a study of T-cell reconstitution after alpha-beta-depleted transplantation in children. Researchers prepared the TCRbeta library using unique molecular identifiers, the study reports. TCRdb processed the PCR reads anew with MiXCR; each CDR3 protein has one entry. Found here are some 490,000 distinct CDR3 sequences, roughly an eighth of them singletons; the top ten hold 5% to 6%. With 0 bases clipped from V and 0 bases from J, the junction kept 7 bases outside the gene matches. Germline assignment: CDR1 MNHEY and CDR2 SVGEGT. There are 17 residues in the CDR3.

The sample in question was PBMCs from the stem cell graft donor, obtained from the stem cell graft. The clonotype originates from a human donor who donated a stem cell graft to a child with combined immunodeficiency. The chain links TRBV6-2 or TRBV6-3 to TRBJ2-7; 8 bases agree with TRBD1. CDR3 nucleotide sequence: TGTGCCAGCAGTTACTCCCGTCGGGACAGGTACTCCTACGAGCAGTACTTC. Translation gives CASSYSRRDRYSYEQYF.